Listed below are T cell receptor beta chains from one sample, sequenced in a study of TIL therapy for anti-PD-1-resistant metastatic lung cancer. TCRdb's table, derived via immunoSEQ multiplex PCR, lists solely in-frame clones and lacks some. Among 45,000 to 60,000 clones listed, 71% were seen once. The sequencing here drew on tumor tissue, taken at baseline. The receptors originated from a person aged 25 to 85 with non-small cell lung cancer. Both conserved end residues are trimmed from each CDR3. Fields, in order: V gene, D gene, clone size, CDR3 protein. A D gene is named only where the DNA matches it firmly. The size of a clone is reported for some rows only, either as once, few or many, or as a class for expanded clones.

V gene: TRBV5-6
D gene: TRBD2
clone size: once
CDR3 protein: ASSLIAGGPDTQY

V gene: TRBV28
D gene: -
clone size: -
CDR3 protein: ASSPDPYEQY

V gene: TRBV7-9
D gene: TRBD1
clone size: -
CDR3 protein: ASSFSGGYEQY

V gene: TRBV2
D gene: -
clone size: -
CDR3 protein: ASSPGRRSVETQY

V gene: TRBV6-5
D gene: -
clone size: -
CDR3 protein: ASSYLSNTGELF

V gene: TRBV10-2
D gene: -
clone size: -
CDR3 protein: ASSEGGQGAF

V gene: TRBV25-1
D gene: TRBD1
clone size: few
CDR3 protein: ASTRDRGRPGELF

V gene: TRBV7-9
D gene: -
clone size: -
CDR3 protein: ASSPPGAGAQPQH

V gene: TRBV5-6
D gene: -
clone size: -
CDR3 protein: ASRTGGENIQY

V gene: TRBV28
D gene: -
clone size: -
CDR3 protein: ASSLRGRRSYEQY

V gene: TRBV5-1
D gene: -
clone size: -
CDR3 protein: ASSLAKGSDEQY

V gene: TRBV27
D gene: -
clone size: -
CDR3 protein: ASSFADSPGEQF

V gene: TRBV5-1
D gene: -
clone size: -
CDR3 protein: ASSLGGASKPYGYT

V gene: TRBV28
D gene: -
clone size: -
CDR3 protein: ASSNRENTEAF

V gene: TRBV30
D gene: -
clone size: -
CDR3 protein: AWNLGRIHTEAF

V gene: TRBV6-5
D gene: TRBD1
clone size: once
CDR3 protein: ASSSYYRGQETQY

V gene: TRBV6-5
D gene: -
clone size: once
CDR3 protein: ASSSGRNLNTEAF

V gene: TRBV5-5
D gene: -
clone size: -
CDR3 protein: ASSEGGSGANVLT

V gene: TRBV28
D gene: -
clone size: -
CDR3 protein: ASTPLTVGGYT

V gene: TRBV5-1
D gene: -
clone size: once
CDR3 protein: ASTRNSGGWEKLF

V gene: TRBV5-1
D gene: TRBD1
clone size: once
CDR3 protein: ASTDRGLTGELF

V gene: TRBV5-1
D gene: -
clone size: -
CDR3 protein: AGAEVPASHEQY

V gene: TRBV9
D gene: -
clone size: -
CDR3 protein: ASSAQEPYGYT

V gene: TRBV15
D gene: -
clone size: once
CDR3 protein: ATRTGTHGNTIY

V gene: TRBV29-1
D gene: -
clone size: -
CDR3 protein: SSHFDSPAKEKLF

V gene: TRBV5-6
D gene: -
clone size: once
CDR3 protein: ASSLDLNPGNIQY

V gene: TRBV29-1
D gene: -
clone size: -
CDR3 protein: SVATRAAYEQY

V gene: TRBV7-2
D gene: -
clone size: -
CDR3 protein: ASSLDNRATEAF

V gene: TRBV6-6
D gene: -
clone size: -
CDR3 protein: ASHPARTDTQY

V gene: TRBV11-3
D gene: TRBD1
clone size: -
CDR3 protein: ASSLGQGLTEAF

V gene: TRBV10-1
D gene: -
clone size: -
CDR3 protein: ASSEKVNSPLH

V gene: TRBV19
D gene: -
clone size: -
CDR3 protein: ASSPGAQATDTQY